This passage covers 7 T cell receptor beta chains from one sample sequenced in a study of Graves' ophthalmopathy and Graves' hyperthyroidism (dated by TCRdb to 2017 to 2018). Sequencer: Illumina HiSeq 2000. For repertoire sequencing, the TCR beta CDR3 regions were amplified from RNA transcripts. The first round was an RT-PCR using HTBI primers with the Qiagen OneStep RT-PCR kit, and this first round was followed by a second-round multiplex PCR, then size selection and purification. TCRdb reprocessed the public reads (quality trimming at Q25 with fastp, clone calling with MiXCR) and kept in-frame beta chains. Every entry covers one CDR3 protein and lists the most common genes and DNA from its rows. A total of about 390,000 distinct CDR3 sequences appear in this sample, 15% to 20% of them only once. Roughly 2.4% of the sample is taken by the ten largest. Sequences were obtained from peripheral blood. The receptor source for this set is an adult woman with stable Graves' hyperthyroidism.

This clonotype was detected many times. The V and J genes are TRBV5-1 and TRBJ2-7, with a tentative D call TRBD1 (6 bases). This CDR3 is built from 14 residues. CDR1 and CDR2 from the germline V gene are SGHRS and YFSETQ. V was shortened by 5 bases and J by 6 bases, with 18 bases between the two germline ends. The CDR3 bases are TGCGCCAGCAGAACCGGGACACAAGAAGTCGAGCAGTACTTC. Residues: CASRTGTQEVEQYF.

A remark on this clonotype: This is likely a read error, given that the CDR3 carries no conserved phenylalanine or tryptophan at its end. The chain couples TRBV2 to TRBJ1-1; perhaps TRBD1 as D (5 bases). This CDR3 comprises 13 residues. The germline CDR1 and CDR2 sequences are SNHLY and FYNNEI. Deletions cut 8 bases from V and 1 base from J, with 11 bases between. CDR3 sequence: CASRRGGNTEAFL. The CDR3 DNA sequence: TGTGCCAGCCGTAGGGGAGGGAACACTGAAGCTTTCCTT.

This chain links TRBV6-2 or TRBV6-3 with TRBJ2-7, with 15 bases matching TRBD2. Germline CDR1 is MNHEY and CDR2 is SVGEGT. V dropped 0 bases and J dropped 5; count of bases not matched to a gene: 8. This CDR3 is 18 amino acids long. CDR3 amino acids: CASSYSTRTSGRVHEQYF. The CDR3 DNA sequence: TGTGCCAGCAGTTACTCGACCCGGACTAGCGGGAGGGTGCACGAGCAGTACTTC.

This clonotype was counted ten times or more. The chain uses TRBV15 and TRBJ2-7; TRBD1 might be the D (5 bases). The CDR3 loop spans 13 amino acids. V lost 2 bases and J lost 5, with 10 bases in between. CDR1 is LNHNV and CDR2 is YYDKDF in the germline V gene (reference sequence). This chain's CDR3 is CATSRQTEDEQYF. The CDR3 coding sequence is TGTGCCACCAGCAGACAGACAGAGGACGAGCAGTACTTC.

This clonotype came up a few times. The chain's CDR3 is CASSRPGDSYEQYF. The CDR3 bases are TGCGCCAGCAGCAGGCCGGGGGACTCCTACGAGCAGTACTTC. The rearrangement uses TRBV4-1 and TRBJ2-7; maybe TRBD2 (6 bases). Germline V gene lookup returns CDR1 MGHRA and CDR2 YSYEKL. The V gene lost 5 bases and the J gene lost 0 bases, with 11 bases spanning the gap. The CDR3 consists of 14 residues.

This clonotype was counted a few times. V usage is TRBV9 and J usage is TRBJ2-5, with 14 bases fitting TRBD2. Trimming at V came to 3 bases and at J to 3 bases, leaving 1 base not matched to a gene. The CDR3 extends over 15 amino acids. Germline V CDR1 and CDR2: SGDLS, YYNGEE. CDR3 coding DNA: TGTGCCAGCAGCGAGGGACTAGCGGGAGAAGAGACCCAGTACTTC. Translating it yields CASSEGLAGEETQYF.

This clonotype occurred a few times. CDR3 sequence reads: CASSKDTGGASPYEQYF. CDR3 nucleotides: TGCGCCAGCAGCAAGGACACAGGGGGCGCGTCCCCCTACGAGCAGTACTTC. This chain links TRBV5-1 with TRBJ2-7; TRBD1 matches at 9 bases. The CDR3 totals 17 residues. Germline V gene lookup returns CDR1 SGHRS and CDR2 YFSETQ. V gave up 4 bases and J gave up 2 bases; unmatched junction bases: 13. The complete variable domain, with remaining parts taken from reference TRBV5-1 and TRBJ2-7, reads KAGVTQTPRYLIKTRGQQVTLSCSPISGHRSVSWYQQTPGQGLQFLFEYFSETQRNKGNFPGRFSGRQFSNSRSEMNVSTLELGDSALYLCASSKDTGGASPYEQYFGPGTRLTVT.